Described below is a single T cell receptor beta chain sequence and its context. The antigen is undetermined. The V and J ends lost 10 bases and 1 base respectively, with 13 bases between them. Germline V gives CDR1 SEHNR, CDR2 FQNEAQ (reference sequence). This CDR3 contains 14 residues. This record comes from a study of shared clonotypes between healthy human individuals. Overall study: A donor's plate count was three for CD4 naive and three for CD4 memory; CD8 naive had two and CD8 memory one. General study results and limits: Sharing across four donors was highest in naive CD4 (roughly 5%) and lowest in memory CD8 (roughly 0.4%). Exclusively blood specimens were collected; tissue repertoires likely differ.

Sequencing was performed with immunoSEQ multiplex PCR; in TCRdb, only in-frame clones are kept and a portion is missing. The profile covers about 2 million clones, with 85% to 95% appearing a single time and roughly 1% taken by the ten largest. Naive CD8 populations comprised CD45RO-negative cells positively selected for CCR7, excluding terminally differentiated effector memory CD45RA+ cells. The material sequenced was naive CD8+ T cells sorted from blood. This clonotype originated in a man aged 18 to 30 in good health. V usage is TRBV7-9 and J usage is TRBJ2-2; the D gene could be TRBD1 or TRBD2 (5 bases each). The CDR3 sequence: CAIEGTENTGELFF. CDR3 DNA sequence: TGTGCCATCGAAGGGACCGAGAACACCGGGGAGCTGTTTTTT. Together with reference TRBV7-9 and TRBJ2-2, the CDR3 gives the full variable domain: DTGVSQNPRHKITKRGQNVTFRCDPISEHNRLYWYRQTLGQGPEFLTYFQNEAQLEKSRLLSDRFSAERPKGSFSTLEIQRTEQGDSAMYLCAIEGTENTGELFFGEGSRLTVL.